The 15 T cell receptor beta chains below come from one sample, sequenced in a study of read filtering for tumor transcriptome and immune sequencing. Molecular barcoded adaptors covering alpha/delta and beta/gamma chains were used on approximately 400 ng RNA. MiXCR, run by TCRdb on the reads, gives a single entry per CDR3 protein. The sample includes approximately 20,000 distinct CDR3 sequences, approximately 15% of them seen just once. The specimen sequenced was a population of CD138-negative cells sorted from bone marrow. The receptors were gathered from a donor at least 40 years old with multiple myeloma.

On this clonotype itself: The conserved closing phenylalanine or tryptophan is absent in this CDR3, likely reflecting a read error. The V call is TRBV29-1, the J call TRBJ2-5; TRBD1 matches at 9 bases. Germline lookup yields CDR1 SQVTM and CDR2 ANQGSEA. The CDR3 is made up of 17 amino acids. This chain's CDR3 is CGVEPSHRTGVEETQYL. As DNA, the CDR3 is TGCGGCGTTGAACCATCCCACAGGACAGGGGTAGAAGAGACCCAGTACCTC.

This clonotype was seen ten or more times. The V and J genes are TRBV6-5 and TRBJ2-2, with TRBD2 matching 11 bases. CDR3 length equals 20 residues. Germline V gene lookup returns CDR1 MNHEY and CDR2 SVGAGI. The V segment lost 0 bases and the J segment 0 bases; nucleotides outside the gene matches: 9. This CDR3 reads CASSYSTGLAGHTNTGELFF. CDR3 sequence (DNA): TGTGCCAGCAGTTACTCGACCGGACTAGCGGGCCACACGAACACCGGGGAGCTGTTTTTT.

In its sample, this clonotype was seen many times. The genes are TRBV10-3 and TRBJ2-7, with TRBD1 identical over 9 bases. The CDR3 is 16 residues long. V gave up 8 bases and J gave up 4 bases; unmatched junction bases: 15. Germline V gene sequence: CDR1 ENHRY, CDR2 SYGVKD. The CDR3 region has the DNA TGTGCCATCGGTTCGGGGGGACAGGGTCGCTTTTACGAGCAGTACTTC. Its translation: CAIGSGGQGRFYEQYF.

This clonotype was seen many times. This chain uses TRBV11-2 with TRBJ2-5; possibly TRBD2 for D (5 bases). This CDR3 spans 15 amino acids. Germline CDR1 reads SGHAT; CDR2 reads FQNNGV. Trimming pared 1 base from V and 5 bases from J, leaving 14 bases between. For the CDR3, the DNA is TGTGCCAGCAGCTTAGGGGCTCTGGGAGAGGAGACCCAGTACTTC. Translation: CASSLGALGEETQYF.

This clonotype was seen at least ten times. The chain carries TRBV3-1 and TRBJ1-4, with D tentatively TRBD1 (6 bases). Trimming took off 5 bases at V and 5 bases at J, with 12 bases between the two ends. Germline CDR1 reads LGHDT; CDR2 reads YNNKEL (reference sequence). The CDR3 has 14 amino acids. CDR3 bases: TGTGCCAGCAGCTGGACAGACGACAATGAAAAACTGTTTTTT. It is translated as CASSWTDDNEKLFF.

This clonotype was observed a handful of times. V and J are TRBV10-2 and TRBJ2-2; no clear D. CDR3 length equals 13 residues. Trimming left V 2 bases short and J 6 bases short, with 7 bases between. Germline V CDR1 and CDR2: WSHSY, SAAADI. CDR3 DNA sequence: TGCGCCAGCAGTGAGCAGGATCCCGGGGAGCTGTTTTTT. Protein: CASSEQDPGELFF.

A word on this clonotype: A much larger clone differs from this one at a single base, so this may be a read error. The chain combines TRBV5-1 with TRBJ2-7; D may be TRBD1 (6 bases). V was clipped by 3 bases and J by 6 bases, with 16 bases between them. This CDR3 is 14 amino acids long. The germline gives CDR1 SGHRS, CDR2 YFSETQ. The CDR3 region has the DNA TGCGCCAGCAGCTACACGGGACACCCGAGCGAGCAGTACTTC. Its protein is CASSYTGHPSEQYF.

This clonotype was counted at least ten times. V is TRBV28 and J is TRBJ2-3, with TRBD2 matching 12 bases. CDR3 size: 16 residues. The V gene's germline CDR1 is MDHEN and CDR2 SYDVKM. Trimming removed 5 bases from V and 5 bases from J; junction bases left unmatched: 8. The CDR3 sequence: CASSPTASGRGDTQYF. For the CDR3, the DNA is TGTGCCAGCAGTCCCACAGCTAGCGGGAGGGGAGATACGCAGTATTTT.

This clonotype showed up many times. V gene TRBV20-1 combines with J gene TRBJ2-1, with 8 bases identical to TRBD2. V dropped 6 bases and J dropped 0; count of bases not matched to a gene: 4. CDR3 size: 14 residues. CDR1 and CDR2 (germline): DFQATT, SNEGSKA (reference sequence). The DNA of the CDR3 is TGCAGTGCAAGCGGGGGAGACTCCTACAATGAGCAGTTCTTC. It yields the protein CSASGGDSYNEQFF.

The table lists this clonotype with many counts. This rearrangement joins TRBV27 to TRBJ2-3; 9 nucleotides match TRBD2. The germline V gene encodes CDR1 MNHEY and CDR2 SMNVEV (reference sequence). With V trimmed by 5 bases and J by 0 bases, 6 bases remained unmatched. The CDR3 length is 16 residues. The CDR3 sequence is CASSPLAGSSTDTQYF. As DNA, the CDR3 is TGTGCCAGCAGTCCCCTAGCGGGATCTAGCACAGATACGCAGTATTTT.

Details on this clonotype: This probably arose from a read error, given a far larger clone one base away. The chain links TRBV11-1 to TRBJ2-1, with 13 positions matching TRBD2. The J segment lost 1 base and the V segment lost 5 bases, leaving 8 bases of the junction unmatched. This CDR3 has 18 amino acids. Germline V CDR1 and CDR2: SGHAT, FQDESV (reference sequence). The CDR3 sequence: CASSATRTSGSSYNEQFF. The CDR3 DNA reads TGTGCCAGCAGCGCCACCAGGACTAGCGGGAGTTCCTACAATGAGCAGTTCTTC.

This chain uses TRBV7-2 with TRBJ2-4; D gene unclear. V lost 1 base to trimming and J lost 0 bases, with 4 bases between them. This CDR3 contains 14 residues. Germline-derived CDR1 and CDR2 are SGHTA and FQGNSA. CDR3 protein: CASSLGAAKNIQYF. CDR3 in DNA: TGTGCCAGCAGCTTAGGAGCAGCCAAAAACATTCAGTACTTC.

This clonotype was seen at least ten times. The gene calls are TRBV9 and TRBJ2-5; 10 bases line up with TRBD2. CDR1 and CDR2 from the germline V gene are SGDLS and YYNGEE. V gave up 4 bases and J gave up 4 bases; unmatched junction bases: 16. This CDR3 has 18 amino acids. DNA for the CDR3: TGTGCCAGCAGCCTAAGCAGTTCGGCTAGCGGGAGAGGAGAGACCCAGTACTTC. The encoded protein is CASSLSSSASGRGETQYF.

In its sample, this clonotype was seen many times. The chain links TRBV28 to TRBJ1-3, with TRBD1 matching 7 bases. Germline V gene data show CDR1 as MDHEN and CDR2 as SYDVKM. V lost 4 bases and J lost 0; bases outside the gene matches: 12. The CDR3 has 18 residues. The DNA of the CDR3 is TGTGCCAGCAGTTCTCTCCGACAGGGAACCTTCTCTGGAAACACCATATATTTT. Translated: CASSSLRQGTFSGNTIYF.

There are many counts of this clonotype. The DNA of the CDR3 is TGTGCCACCAGCTTTCGGACAGGGAGTGGCAATCAGCCCCAGCATTTT. As protein: CATSFRTGSGNQPQHF. V and J are TRBV15 and TRBJ1-5; 8 bases align to TRBD1. Germline V gene lookup returns CDR1 LNHNV and CDR2 YYDKDF (reference sequence). The CDR3 sequence is 16 residues long. V lost 5 bases and J lost 2; bases outside the gene matches: 8.